A selection of T cell receptor beta chains follows, all from one sample in a study of PD-L1 blockade in urothelial cancer. Assay: immunoSEQ multiplex PCR; the TCRdb copy retains only in-frame clones and omits some. The sample carries roughly 50,000 clones, roughly 87% recorded once. Sequencing was performed on PBMCs, taken around atezolizumab (anti-PD-L1) treatment. The receptors originated from a man between 60 and 75 years old with urothelial cancer. Each CDR3 is given with its conserved first and last residue. The order of the fields is clone size, CDR3 length, J gene, V gene, D gene, CDR3 DNA, CDR3 protein. The D gene is left open where the match is weak. The size of a clone is reported for some rows only, either as once, few or many, or as a class for expanded clones.

- | 14 | TRBJ2-2 | TRBV14 | - | TGTGCCAGCAGGCCAGGGGTGAGCACCGGGGAGCTGTTTTTT | CASRPGVSTGELFF
- | 14 | TRBJ1-5 | TRBV30 | TRBD1 | TGTGCCTGGAGTGTACAGGGGTTCAATCAGCCCCAGCATTTT | CAWSVQGFNQPQHF
- | 17 | TRBJ2-1 | TRBV25-1 | TRBD1 | TGTGCCAGCAGTGACACGACAGGGATTAGCTCCTACAATGAGCAGTTCTTC | CASSDTTGISSYNEQFF
- | 17 | TRBJ2-5 | TRBV7-2 | TRBD2 | TGTGCCAGCAGCTTAGCTAGCGGGGGGGCCCCCCAAGAGACCCAGTACTTC | CASSLASGGAPQETQYF
- | 13 | TRBJ1-1 | TRBV28 | - | TGTGCCAGCAGTTTGTCGTCAGGAATTAAAGCTTTCTTT | CASSLSSGIKAFF
- | 14 | TRBJ2-5 | TRBV11-1 | TRBD1 | TGTGCCAGCAGCTTAGACAGGGGGCAAGAGACCCAGTACTTC | CASSLDRGQETQYF
- | 16 | TRBJ2-6 | TRBV7-3 | - | TGTGCCAGCAGTTTCGTACAGGGCACTGGGGCCAACGTCCTGACTTTC | CASSFVQGTGANVLTF
- | 14 | TRBJ2-3 | TRBV30 | TRBD2 | TGTGCCTGCCGCCCCAGCGGGGGTTCAGATACGCAGTATTTT | CACRPSGGSDTQYF
- | 16 | TRBJ2-7 | TRBV7-9 | TRBD2 | TGTGCCAGCAGCGGACCTCGGCGGGGGGTTCGGGACGAGCAGTACTTC | CASSGPRRGVRDEQYF
- | 13 | TRBJ2-2 | TRBV6-6 | TRBD1 | TGTGCCAGCAGGCGACAGGGACCCGGGGAGCTGTTTTTT | CASRRQGPGELFF
once | 15 | TRBJ1-2 | TRBV30 | TRBD1 | TGTGCCTGGACTCTCCAGACAGGGGGCGACGGCGGCTACACCTTC | CAWTLQTGGDGGYTF
- | 13 | TRBJ2-7 | TRBV21-1 | - | TGTGCCAGCAGCACACCGGGACTCTACGAGCAGTACTTC | CASSTPGLYEQYF
- | 14 | TRBJ2-6 | TRBV14 | - | TGTGCCAGCAGCCAAGAGTCGGGGGCCAACGTCCTGACTTTC | CASSQESGANVLTF
- | 14 | TRBJ1-1 | TRBV27 | TRBD1 | TGTGCCAGCCACAGGGGGCATCAGGACACTGAAGCTTTCTTT | CASHRGHQDTEAFF
- | 15 | TRBJ2-1 | TRBV4-2 | TRBD2 | TGTGCCAGCAGCCAAGATAGACTAGCGGCCAATGAGCAGTTCTTC | CASSQDRLAANEQFF
- | 15 | TRBJ1-6 | TRBV7-8 | - | TGTGCCAGCAGCCCGCAGGGGCAAAGTAATTCACCCCTCCACTTT | CASSPQGQSNSPLHF
- | 15 | TRBJ2-3 | TRBV5-1 | - | TGCGCCAGCAGCTTATCGGGGTCTAGCACAGATACGCAGTATTTT | CASSLSGSSTDTQYF
- | 14 | TRBJ2-1 | TRBV5-1 | TRBD2 | TGCGCCAGCAGTATAGCTAGCGGTTACAATGAGCAGTTCTTC | CASSIASGYNEQFF
- | 18 | TRBJ2-2 | TRBV4-1 | TRBD1 | TGCGCCAGCAGCCAAGACCCGGGACAGGTGAGGGACACCGGGGAGCTGTTTTTT | CASSQDPGQVRDTGELFF
- | 17 | TRBJ2-5 | TRBV5-1 | TRBD2 | TGCGCCAGCAGCAGCCTACCTAGCGGGGGGACCCAAGAGACCCAGTACTTC | CASSSLPSGGTQETQYF
- | 16 | TRBJ1-6 | TRBV9 | TRBD1 | TGTGCCAGCAGCGCCACCTGGGACAGCCGAAATTCACCCCTCCACTTT | CASSATWDSRNSPLHF
- | 16 | TRBJ1-1 | TRBV19 | TRBD1 | TGTGCCAGTATCCCGGGACAGGCTTCATTCGGCACTGAAGCTTTCTTT | CASIPGQASFGTEAFF
- | 15 | TRBJ2-3 | TRBV11-3 | TRBD2 | TGTGCCAGCAAAACTAGCGGGGGGCGTACAGATACGCAGTATTTT | CASKTSGGRTDTQYF
- | 18 | TRBJ2-4 | TRBV4-3 | - | TGCGCCAGCAGCCAAGAGCGATTGGGCGTTGCAGCCAAAAACATTCAGTACTTC | CASSQERLGVAAKNIQYF